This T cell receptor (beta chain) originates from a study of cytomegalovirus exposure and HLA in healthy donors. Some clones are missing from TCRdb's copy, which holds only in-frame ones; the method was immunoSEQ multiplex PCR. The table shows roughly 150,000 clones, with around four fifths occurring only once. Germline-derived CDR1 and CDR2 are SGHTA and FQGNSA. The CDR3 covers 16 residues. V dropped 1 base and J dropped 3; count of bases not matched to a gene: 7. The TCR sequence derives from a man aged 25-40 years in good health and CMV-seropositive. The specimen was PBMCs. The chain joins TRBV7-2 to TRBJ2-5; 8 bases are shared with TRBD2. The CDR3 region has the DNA TGTGCCAGCAGCTTAGGGGGACTAGGATACGAAGAGACCCAGTACTTC. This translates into CASSLGGLGYEETQYF. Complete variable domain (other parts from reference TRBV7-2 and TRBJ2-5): GAGVSQSPSNKVTEKGKDVELRCDPISGHTALYWYRQSLGQGLEFLIYFQGNSAPDKSGLPSDRFSAERTGGSVSTLTIQRTQQEDSAVYLCASSLGGLGYEETQYFGPGTRLLVL.